This T cell receptor (beta chain) was documented in a study of blood T cells in healthy people across ages. Then a second PCR, running roughly 7 to 11 cycles, was carried out with a sample-barcoded 5' primer and a J-beta primer mix. A single record per CDR3 protein comes from TCRdb applying MiXCR to the 5' RACE reads. The repertoire holds approximately 1,000,000 distinct CDR3 sequences, with less than 45% as singletons. The sample holds a few counts of this clonotype. The V segment lost 4 bases and the J segment 3 bases; nucleotides outside the gene matches: 5. The CDR3 spans 15 residues. The chain recombines TRBV12-3 or TRBV12-4 with TRBJ1-4; 7 positions match TRBD1. The TCR was taken from a young man in good health. The sample consisted of blood. CDR3 sequence reads: CASSYEGASNEKLFF. The CDR3 DNA follows: TGTGCCAGCAGTTATGAGGGGGCATCTAATGAAAAACTGTTTTTT.